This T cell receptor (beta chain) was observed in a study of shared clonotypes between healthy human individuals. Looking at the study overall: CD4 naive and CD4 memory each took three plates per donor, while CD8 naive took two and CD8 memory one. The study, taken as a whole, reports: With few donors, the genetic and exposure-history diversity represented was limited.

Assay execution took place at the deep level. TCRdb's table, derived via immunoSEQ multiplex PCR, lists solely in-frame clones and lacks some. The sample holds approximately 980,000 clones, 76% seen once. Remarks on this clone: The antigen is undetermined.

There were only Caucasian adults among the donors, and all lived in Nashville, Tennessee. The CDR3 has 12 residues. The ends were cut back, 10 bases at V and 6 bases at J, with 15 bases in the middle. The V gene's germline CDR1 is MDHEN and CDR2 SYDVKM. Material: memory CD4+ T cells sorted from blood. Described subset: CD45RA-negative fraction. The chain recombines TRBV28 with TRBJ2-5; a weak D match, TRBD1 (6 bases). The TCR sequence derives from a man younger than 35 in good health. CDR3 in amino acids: CATEGVRKTQYF. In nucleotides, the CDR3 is TGTGCCACCGAGGGGGTCCGCAAGACCCAGTACTTC. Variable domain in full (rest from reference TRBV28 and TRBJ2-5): DVKVTQSSRYLVKRTGEKVFLECVQDMDHENMFWYRQDPGLGLRLIYFSYDVKMKEKGDIPEGYSVSREKKERFSLILESASTNQTSMYLCATEGVRKTQYFGPGTRLLVL.